This T cell receptor (beta chain) was profiled in a study of tumor-infiltrating lymphocytes in primary liver carcinoma. Study context: Yields of productive TCRbeta reads ranged from roughly 3.5 to 7.5 million per sample and were similar across tissue types.

V lost 4 bases and J 2 bases, leaving 7 bases between the germline ends. Germline assignment: CDR1 MDHEN and CDR2 SYDVKM. This CDR3 is built from 13 residues. This clonotype was observed a single time. From about 530 ng total RNA, TCR beta cDNA was generated with a primer in the constant region. What produced the TCR beta libraries was three nested multiplex PCR rounds using slightly modified ARM-PCR. The study ran its first two PCR rounds for about 11 cycles each, using TRBV1-TRBV30 forward primers and a C-beta reverse primer. TCRdb called the multiplex PCR reads again in MiXCR, with one record for every CDR3 protein. The table shows about 180,000 distinct CDR3 sequences, with 50% to 75% occurring only once. Extraction also yielded germline DNA, while blood RNA was obtained from unsorted whole blood.

The sequence was collected from a man aged 40-49 years with primary liver carcinoma and hepatitis B virus infection. The sequenced sample consisted of peripheral blood. The genes are TRBV28 and TRBJ2-3; D not certain. This CDR3 reads CASSSDFTDTQYF. In nucleotides, the CDR3 is TGTGCCAGCAGTTCTGACTTCACAGATACGCAGTATTTT.